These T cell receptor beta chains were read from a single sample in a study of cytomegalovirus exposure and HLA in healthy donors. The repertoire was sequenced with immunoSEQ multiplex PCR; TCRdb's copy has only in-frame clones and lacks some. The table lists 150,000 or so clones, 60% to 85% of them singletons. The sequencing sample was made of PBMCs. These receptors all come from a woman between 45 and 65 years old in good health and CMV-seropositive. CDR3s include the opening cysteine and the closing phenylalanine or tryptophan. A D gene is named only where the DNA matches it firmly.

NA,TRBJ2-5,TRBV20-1,CSAPGQETQYF
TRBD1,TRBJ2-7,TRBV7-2,CASSLDRKEQYF
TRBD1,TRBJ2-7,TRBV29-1,CSVSDREDEQYF
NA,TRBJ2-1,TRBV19,CASSMEGQPYNEQFF
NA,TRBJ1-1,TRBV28,CASRQGGSEAFF
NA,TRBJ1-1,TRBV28,CASSVPGSVTEAFF
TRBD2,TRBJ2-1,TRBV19,CATRGLAGEGEQFF
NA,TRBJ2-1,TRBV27,CASSSASSYNEQFF
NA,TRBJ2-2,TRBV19,CASRPGENTGELFF
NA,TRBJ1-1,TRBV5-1,CASSLAVGQTEAFF
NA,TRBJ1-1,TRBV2,CASRQVRNTEAFF
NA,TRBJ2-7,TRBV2,CASSARDGGYEQYF
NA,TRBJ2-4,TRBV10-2,CASSSDWRRRESKNIQYF
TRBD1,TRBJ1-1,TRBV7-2,CASSLARQGGREAFF
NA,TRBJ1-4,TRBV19,CASRPGGREKLFF
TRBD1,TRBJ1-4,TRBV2,CASSERGQAIEKLFF
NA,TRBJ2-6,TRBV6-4,CASSDTGFAGANVLTF
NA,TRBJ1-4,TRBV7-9,CASSPGTLATNEKLFF
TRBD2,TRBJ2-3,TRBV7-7,CASSQGTHGRGTDTQYF
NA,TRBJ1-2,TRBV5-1,CASSLDTGNYGYTF
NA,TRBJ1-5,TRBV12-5,CASGPGLNQPQHF
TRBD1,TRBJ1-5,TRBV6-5,CASSRQGAGQPQHF
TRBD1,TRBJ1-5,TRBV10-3,CAIKQGDGGPQHF
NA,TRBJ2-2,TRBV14,CASSQEERDRSTGELFF
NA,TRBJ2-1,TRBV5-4,CASSLRQGGRREQFF
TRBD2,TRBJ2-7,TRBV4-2,CASSLVRGPSGSPSYEQYF
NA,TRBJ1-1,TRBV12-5,CASGPDMNTEAFF
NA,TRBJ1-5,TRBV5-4,CASSFKQGNGDNQPQHF
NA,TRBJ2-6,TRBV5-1,CASSKMTGLRSGANGLTF
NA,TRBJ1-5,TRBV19,CASSIPGHYSNQPQHF
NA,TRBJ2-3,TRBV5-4,CASSLEGGGTDTQYF
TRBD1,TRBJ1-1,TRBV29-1,CSCRDSMNTEAFF
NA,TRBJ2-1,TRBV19,CASSRDRGARYNEQFF
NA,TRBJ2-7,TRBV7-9,CASSPGDGSYEQYF
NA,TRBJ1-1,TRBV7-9,CASSLAQGDTEAFF
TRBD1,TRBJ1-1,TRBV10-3,CAISDSGQPNTEAFF
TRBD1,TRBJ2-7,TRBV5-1,CASSVDRGRAGEQYF
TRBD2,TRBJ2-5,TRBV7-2,CASSSLAGAGETQYF
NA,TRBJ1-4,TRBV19,CASSMVRESNEKLFF
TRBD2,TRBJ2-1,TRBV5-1,CASSPGTSGFSYNEQFF
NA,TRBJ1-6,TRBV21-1,CASSKALGNSPLHF
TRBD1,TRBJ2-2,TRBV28,CASSLWTGGQIGELFF
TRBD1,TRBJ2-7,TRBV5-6,CASTVIGQGAPEQYF
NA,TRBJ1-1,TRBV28,CASSPWAFNTEAFF
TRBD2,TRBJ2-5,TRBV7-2,CASSLMGGGQETQYF
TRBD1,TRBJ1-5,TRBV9,CASSPTRQGRGQPQHF
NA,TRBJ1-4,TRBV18,CASSPYGEKLFF
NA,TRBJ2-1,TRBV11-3,CASSPMSSYNEQFF
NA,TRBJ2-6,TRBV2,CASSEGATGANGLTF
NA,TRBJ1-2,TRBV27,CASSSQGNYGYTF
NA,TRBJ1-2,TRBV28,CASSTPTGLGYTF
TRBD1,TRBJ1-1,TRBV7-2,CASSFDRGFTEEAFF
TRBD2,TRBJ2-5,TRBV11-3,CASSLDLRLAGITETQYF
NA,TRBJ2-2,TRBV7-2,CASSLGGGDTGELFF
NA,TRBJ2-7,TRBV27,CASRLPGQSHEQYF